These T cell receptor beta chains were read from a single sample in a study of follicular helper T cells after annual influenza vaccination. Sequencing was performed with immunoSEQ multiplex PCR; in TCRdb, only in-frame clones are kept and a portion is missing. The data show roughly 10,000 clones, around four fifths seen once. Sequenced material: CXCR5+ CD38- circulating T follicular helper cells from blood, taken on the day of influenza vaccination. All receptors derive from an adult who received the influenza vaccine. Both conserved end residues are part of each CDR3.

v_call: TRBV20-1
j_call: TRBJ1-2
cdr3_aa: CSANPDTF

v_call: TRBV29-1
j_call: TRBJ2-5
cdr3_aa: CSVDWGQETQYF

v_call: TRBV28
j_call: TRBJ1-4
cdr3_aa: CASSPPFMGARQTNEKLFF

v_call: TRBV29-1
j_call: TRBJ1-1
cdr3_aa: CSVQGDRGHGSTEAFF

v_call: TRBV5-1
j_call: TRBJ2-7
cdr3_aa: CASSLAGTSGKDEQYF

v_call: TRBV30
j_call: TRBJ2-2
cdr3_aa: CAWNWRLAGGQAGELFF

v_call: TRBV6-1
j_call: TRBJ2-3
cdr3_aa: CASSDRDGTDTQYF

v_call: TRBV4-3
j_call: TRBJ2-6
cdr3_aa: CASSQATKGAAAGANVLTF

v_call: TRBV19
j_call: TRBJ1-5
cdr3_aa: CASTIPGEPQHF

v_call: TRBV20-1
j_call: TRBJ1-1
cdr3_aa: CSAPREVLAFF

v_call: TRBV27
j_call: TRBJ2-7
cdr3_aa: CASSLQGIGVYEQYF

v_call: TRBV5-5
j_call: TRBJ2-2
cdr3_aa: CASSPKGGAGTGELFF

v_call: TRBV5-8
j_call: TRBJ1-4
cdr3_aa: CASSGDSSNEKLFF

v_call: TRBV28
j_call: TRBJ1-4
cdr3_aa: CASSSTGAGDNEKLFF

v_call: TRBV7-2
j_call: TRBJ2-5
cdr3_aa: CASSPEIQETQYF

v_call: TRBV18
j_call: TRBJ2-1
cdr3_aa: CASTPPGLARNEQFF

v_call: TRBV5-4
j_call: TRBJ1-1
cdr3_aa: CASSPNPDRVNTEAFF

v_call: TRBV5-1
j_call: TRBJ2-7
cdr3_aa: CASSSGTSGSEQYF

v_call: TRBV4-3
j_call: TRBJ2-3
cdr3_aa: CASSQDISSTDTQYF

v_call: TRBV6-1
j_call: TRBJ2-5
cdr3_aa: CASMGGIETQYF

v_call: TRBV4-3
j_call: TRBJ1-2
cdr3_aa: CASSQDMGQSGYGYTF

v_call: TRBV19
j_call: TRBJ1-5
cdr3_aa: CASSISRTAYSNQPQHF

v_call: TRBV7-8
j_call: TRBJ1-6
cdr3_aa: CASSPGGSNSPLHF

v_call: TRBV4-3
j_call: TRBJ1-4
cdr3_aa: CASSQVGTLATNEKLFF

v_call: TRBV10-3
j_call: TRBJ2-7
cdr3_aa: CAISGAGGPEQYF

v_call: TRBV2
j_call: TRBJ1-6
cdr3_aa: CASQGAGYSPLHF

v_call: TRBV7-9
j_call: TRBJ1-2
cdr3_aa: CASSFQGFDYGYTF

v_call: TRBV6-5
j_call: TRBJ2-1
cdr3_aa: CANPMWGASYGEQFF

v_call: TRBV28
j_call: TRBJ1-5
cdr3_aa: CASSLGGGNNQPQHF

v_call: TRBV4-2
j_call: TRBJ1-4
cdr3_aa: CASSQGGQGDEKLFF

v_call: TRBV6-1
j_call: TRBJ1-6
cdr3_aa: CASSEGGGSPLHF

v_call: TRBV28
j_call: TRBJ2-7
cdr3_aa: CASSLAVWGEQYF

v_call: TRBV19
j_call: TRBJ2-1
cdr3_aa: CASSIAGASYNEQFF

v_call: TRBV4-1
j_call: TRBJ2-3
cdr3_aa: CASSMGQGASGGASDTQYF

v_call: TRBV9
j_call: TRBJ2-5
cdr3_aa: CASSLGQGNQETQYF

v_call: TRBV6-6
j_call: TRBJ2-7
cdr3_aa: CASSYSEGYEQYF

v_call: TRBV30
j_call: TRBJ1-6
cdr3_aa: CASRHTAGNSPLHF

v_call: TRBV7-2
j_call: TRBJ2-1
cdr3_aa: CASSLPPGGQRGDEQFF

v_call: TRBV6-1
j_call: TRBJ1-4
cdr3_aa: CASSGGGLGEKLFF

v_call: TRBV14
j_call: TRBJ1-6
cdr3_aa: CASSNRVQNSPLHF

v_call: TRBV30
j_call: TRBJ1-4
cdr3_aa: CAWSVRGVLEKLFF

v_call: TRBV4-3
j_call: TRBJ2-1
cdr3_aa: CASSHAGTGSLGEQFF

v_call: TRBV6-4
j_call: TRBJ2-1
cdr3_aa: CASSLSGSGSYNEQFF

v_call: TRBV7-6
j_call: TRBJ2-7
cdr3_aa: CASSRAGLTYEQYF

v_call: TRBV4-1
j_call: TRBJ2-1
cdr3_aa: CASSVVTGAYNEQFF

v_call: TRBV2
j_call: TRBJ2-1
cdr3_aa: CASLQGLAGKNEQFF

v_call: TRBV19
j_call: TRBJ2-1
cdr3_aa: CASSIPPHEQFF

v_call: TRBV10-3
j_call: TRBJ2-1
cdr3_aa: CAISEREGENEQFF

v_call: TRBV6-6
j_call: TRBJ1-3
cdr3_aa: CASSYRSLSGNTIYF

v_call: TRBV19
j_call: TRBJ1-2
cdr3_aa: CASRGKGAYGYTF

v_call: TRBV10-3
j_call: TRBJ2-5
cdr3_aa: CATRDRQETQYF

v_call: TRBV7-2
j_call: TRBJ1-1
cdr3_aa: CASSLGQSNTEAFF

v_call: TRBV7-8
j_call: TRBJ1-2
cdr3_aa: CASSAQAGLYGYTF

v_call: TRBV9
j_call: TRBJ2-7
cdr3_aa: CASSVSSTGTYEQYF

v_call: TRBV11-2
j_call: TRBJ2-7
cdr3_aa: CASSAHRIGEQYF